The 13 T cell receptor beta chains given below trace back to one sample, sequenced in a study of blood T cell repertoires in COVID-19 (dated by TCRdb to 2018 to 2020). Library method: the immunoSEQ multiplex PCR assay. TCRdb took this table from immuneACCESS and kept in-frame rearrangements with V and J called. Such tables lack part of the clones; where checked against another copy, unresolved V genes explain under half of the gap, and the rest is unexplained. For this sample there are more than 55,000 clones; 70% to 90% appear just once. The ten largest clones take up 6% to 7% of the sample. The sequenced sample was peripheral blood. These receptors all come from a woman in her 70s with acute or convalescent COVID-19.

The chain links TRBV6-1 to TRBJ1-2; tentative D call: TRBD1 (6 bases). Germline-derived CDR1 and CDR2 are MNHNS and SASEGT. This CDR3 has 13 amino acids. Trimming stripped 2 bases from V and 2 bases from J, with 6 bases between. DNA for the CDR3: TGTGCCAGCAGTGAAACAGGGAACTATGGCTACACCTTC. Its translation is CASSETGNYGYTF.

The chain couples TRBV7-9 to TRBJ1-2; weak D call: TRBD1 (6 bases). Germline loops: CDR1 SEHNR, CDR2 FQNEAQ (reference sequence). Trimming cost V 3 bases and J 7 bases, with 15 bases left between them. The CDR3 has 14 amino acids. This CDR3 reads CASSFTGTPGGYTF. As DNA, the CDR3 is TGTGCCAGCAGCTTTACAGGGACCCCCGGTGGCTACACCTTC.

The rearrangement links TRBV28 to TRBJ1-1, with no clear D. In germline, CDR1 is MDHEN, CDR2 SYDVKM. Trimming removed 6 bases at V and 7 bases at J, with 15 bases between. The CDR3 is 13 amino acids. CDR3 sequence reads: CASRFPQEVEAFF. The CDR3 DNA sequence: TGTGCCAGCAGGTTCCCCCAAGAGGTTGAAGCTTTCTTT.

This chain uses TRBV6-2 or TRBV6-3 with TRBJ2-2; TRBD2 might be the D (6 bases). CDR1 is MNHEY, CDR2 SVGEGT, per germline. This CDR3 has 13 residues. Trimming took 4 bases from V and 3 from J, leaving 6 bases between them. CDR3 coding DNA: TGTGCCAGCAGTTGGGGGGACACCGGGGAGCTGTTTTTT. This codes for CASSWGDTGELFF.

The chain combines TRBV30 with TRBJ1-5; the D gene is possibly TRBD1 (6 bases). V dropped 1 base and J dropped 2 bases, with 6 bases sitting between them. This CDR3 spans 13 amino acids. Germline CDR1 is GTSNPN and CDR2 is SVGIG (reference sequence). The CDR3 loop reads CAWSGGRNQPQHF. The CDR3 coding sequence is TGTGCCTGGAGTGGGGGGCGCAATCAGCCCCAGCATTTT. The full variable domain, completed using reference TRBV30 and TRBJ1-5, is SQTIHQWPATLVQPVGSPLSLECTVEGTSNPNLYWYRQAAGRGLQLLFYSVGIGQISSEVPQNLSASRPQDRQFILSSKKLLLSDSGFYLCAWSGGRNQPQHFGDGTRLSIL.

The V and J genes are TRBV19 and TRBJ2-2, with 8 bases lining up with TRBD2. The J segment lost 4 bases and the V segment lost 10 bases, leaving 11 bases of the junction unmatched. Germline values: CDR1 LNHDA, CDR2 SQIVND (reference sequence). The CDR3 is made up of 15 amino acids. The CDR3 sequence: CATLHTGGSTGELFF. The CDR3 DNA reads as TGTGCCACCTTACACACGGGGGGGTCCACCGGGGAGCTGTTTTTT.

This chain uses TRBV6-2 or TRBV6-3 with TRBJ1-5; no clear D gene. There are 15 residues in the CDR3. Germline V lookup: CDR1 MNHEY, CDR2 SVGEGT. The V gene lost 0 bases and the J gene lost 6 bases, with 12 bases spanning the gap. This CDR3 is CASSYSIKGVQPQHF. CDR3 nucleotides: TGTGCCAGCAGTTACTCGATAAAGGGAGTTCAGCCCCAGCATTTT.

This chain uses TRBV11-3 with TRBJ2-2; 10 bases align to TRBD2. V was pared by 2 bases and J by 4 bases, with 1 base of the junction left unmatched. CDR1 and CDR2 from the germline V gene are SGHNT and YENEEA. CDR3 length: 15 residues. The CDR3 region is CASSLRTSGTGELFF. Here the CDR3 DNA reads TGTGCCAGCAGCTTAAGGACTAGCGGCACCGGGGAGCTGTTTTTT.

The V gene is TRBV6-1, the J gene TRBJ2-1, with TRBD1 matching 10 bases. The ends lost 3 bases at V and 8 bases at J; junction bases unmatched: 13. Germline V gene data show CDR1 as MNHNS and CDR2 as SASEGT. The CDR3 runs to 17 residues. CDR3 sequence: CASSDRVGTGVLDEQFF. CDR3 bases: TGTGCCAGCAGTGATAGGGTAGGGACAGGGGTATTGGATGAGCAGTTCTTC.

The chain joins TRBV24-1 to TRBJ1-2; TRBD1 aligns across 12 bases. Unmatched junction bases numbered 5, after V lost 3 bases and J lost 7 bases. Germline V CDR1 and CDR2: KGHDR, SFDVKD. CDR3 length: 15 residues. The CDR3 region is CATSDTGQGAAGYTF. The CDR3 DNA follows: TGTGCCACCAGTGATACGGGACAGGGGGCGGCTGGCTACACCTTC.

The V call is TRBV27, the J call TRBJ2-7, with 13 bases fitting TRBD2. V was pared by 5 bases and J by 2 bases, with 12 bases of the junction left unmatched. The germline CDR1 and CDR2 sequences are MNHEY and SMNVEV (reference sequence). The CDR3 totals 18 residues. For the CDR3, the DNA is TGTGCCAGCAGTCCCGAGACTAGCGGGAGGTCTCCCGCCTACGAGCAGTACTTC. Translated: CASSPETSGRSPAYEQYF.

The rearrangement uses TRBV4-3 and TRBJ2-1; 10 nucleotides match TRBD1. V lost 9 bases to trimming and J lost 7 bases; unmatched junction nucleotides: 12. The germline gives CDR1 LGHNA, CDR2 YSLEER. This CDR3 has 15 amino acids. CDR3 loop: CASQSGTGEVNEQFF. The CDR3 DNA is TGCGCCAGTCAATCCGGGACAGGGGAGGTTAATGAGCAGTTCTTC.

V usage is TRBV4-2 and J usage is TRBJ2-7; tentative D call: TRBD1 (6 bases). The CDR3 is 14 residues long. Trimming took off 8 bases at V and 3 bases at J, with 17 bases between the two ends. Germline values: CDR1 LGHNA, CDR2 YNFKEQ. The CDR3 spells CASAFGEGDYEQYF. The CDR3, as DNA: TGTGCCAGCGCTTTTGGCGAGGGGGACTACGAGCAGTACTTC.